The source of this TCR beta chain is a study of metastatic and nonmetastatic thyroid tumors. The ends were cut back, 8 bases at V and 4 bases at J, with 12 bases in the middle. Germline values: CDR1 SNHLY, CDR2 FYNNEI. CDR3 size: 13 residues. Not a single patient had been given any form of treatment at any point before undergoing thyroid surgery. MiXCR reprocessed the PCR reads for TCRdb. The sample includes some 25,000 clones, 22% seen only once; the top ten take approximately 7.5%. This clone was detected ten times or more. The sample was blood. The chain links TRBV2 to TRBJ1-5; unclear D gene. The source of this sequence is a female donor with papillary thyroid cancer or a benign thyroid nodule (not recorded which). Some clones in this sample may be carry-over from other donors' samples. CDR3 sequence reads: CASAPDGNQPQHF. In nucleotides, the CDR3 is TGTGCCAGCGCACCGGATGGGAATCAGCCCCAGCATTTT.